A single sample is the source of the 12 T cell receptor beta chains below, sequenced in a study of T-cell reconstitution after alpha-beta-depleted transplantation in children. The library targeted TCRbeta and was prepared with unique molecular identifiers. TCRdb called the PCR reads again in MiXCR, with one record for every CDR3 protein. The table records roughly 490,000 distinct CDR3 sequences, around 10% of them present only once. The input for sequencing was PBMCs, mostly from graft donor cells, taken 180 days after TCRalphabeta/CD19-depleted stem cell transplant. These receptors were obtained from a female patient younger than 10 who had a stem cell transplant for aplastic anemia, so the T cells may come from the graft donor.

This clonotype occurred a few times. V usage is TRBV6-1 and J usage is TRBJ1-2; 10 positions agree with TRBD1. This CDR3 spans 15 amino acids. Germline CDR1 MNHNS, CDR2 SASEGT. V gave up 8 bases and J gave up 4 bases; unmatched junction bases: 10. CDR3 sequence: CASHRQGANSYGYTF. CDR3 DNA: TGTGCCAGCCATAGACAGGGGGCGAACTCCTATGGCTACACCTTC.

This chain connects TRBV7-2 to TRBJ2-3, with 7 bases matching TRBD1. Germline-derived CDR1 and CDR2 are SGHTA and FQGNSA. Germline trimming cut 4 bases from V and 0 bases from J; bases unmatched to any gene: 7. This CDR3 is 16 amino acids long. The DNA of the CDR3 is TGTGCCAGCAGCTCCGACAGGACAGGAAGCACAGATACGCAGTATTTT. The encoded protein is CASSSDRTGSTDTQYF.

This clonotype was counted ten times or more. The chain uses TRBV7-2 and TRBJ2-2; the D call may be TRBD1 or TRBD2 (5 bases each). CDR3 length: 14 residues. V was clipped by 1 base and J by 6 bases, with 9 bases between them. The germline CDR1 and CDR2 sequences are SGHTA and FQGNSA. This CDR3 is CASSLGGMAGELFF. The CDR3, as DNA: TGTGCCAGCAGCTTAGGGGGGATGGCCGGGGAGCTGTTTTTT.

This clonotype was detected ten times or more. This sequence joins TRBV29-1 and TRBJ2-5; D ambiguous. Germline V gives CDR1 SQVTM, CDR2 ANQGSEA. This CDR3 comprises 15 residues. Trimming took off 0 bases at V and 1 base at J, with 12 bases between the two ends. The CDR3: CSVEENGYLQETQYF. The CDR3 region has the DNA TGCAGCGTTGAAGAGAACGGCTACCTCCAAGAGACCCAGTACTTC.

This clonotype was seen more than once but under ten times. The gene calls are TRBV6-1 and TRBJ2-7, with TRBD2 as a possible D gene (7 bases). Germline values: CDR1 MNHNS, CDR2 SASEGT. Between the trimmed V and J ends, which lost 6 bases and 3 bases, there was a span of 12 bases. The CDR3 length is 13 residues. As DNA, the CDR3 is TGTGCCAGCAGGTTTAGGGGGGGCTACGAGCAGTACTTC. Translation: CASRFRGGYEQYF.

J is TRBJ1-1 and V is TRBV5-1; D may be TRBD1 (6 bases). CDR3 size: 13 residues. From germline, CDR1 is SGHRS and CDR2 YFSETQ. With 5 bases removed from V and 0 bases from J, the gap between germline ends came to 8 bases. In DNA, the CDR3 is TGCGCCAGCAGAGGGACATTGAACACTGAAGCTTTCTTT. Its translation is CASRGTLNTEAFF.

This clonotype was counted many times. CDR3 in amino acids: CSVEDLADYNEQFF. In nucleotides, the CDR3 is TGCAGCGTTGAAGACCTAGCGGACTACAATGAGCAGTTCTTC. The V call is TRBV29-1, the J call TRBJ2-1; 7 bases are a match to TRBD2. The trim removed 0 bases at V and 3 bases at J, leaving 2 bases unmatched. The CDR3 spans 14 residues. Germline assignment: CDR1 SQVTM and CDR2 ANQGSEA.

The J gene is TRBJ2-5, the V gene TRBV28, with a tentative D call TRBD1 (5 bases). Germline V lookup: CDR1 MDHEN, CDR2 SYDVKM. Trimming left V 3 bases short and J 5 bases short, with 22 bases between. This CDR3 region has 17 residues. The CDR3 reads CASSLGFGTDSFETQYF. CDR3 coding DNA: TGTGCCAGCAGTTTGGGGTTCGGAACTGACAGTTTCGAGACCCAGTACTTC.

Many counts were recorded for this clonotype. The chain has TRBV7-7 and TRBJ2-2; D is undetermined. Per the germline V gene, CDR1 is SSHAT and CDR2 is FNYEAQ (reference sequence). The CDR3 consists of 15 residues. Trimming shortened V by 2 bases and J by 0 bases, and 7 bases separated the two germline ends. CDR3 in amino acids: CASSLNGPNTGELFF. The CDR3 nucleotides are TGTGCCAGCAGCTTAAACGGACCGAACACCGGGGAGCTGTTTTTT.

This clonotype was recorded a few times. The genes are TRBV7-8 and TRBJ2-7, with 11 bases matching TRBD2. The CDR3 is 16 residues long. V gave up 5 bases and J gave up 6 bases; unmatched junction bases: 12. The germline gives CDR1 SGHVS, CDR2 FQNEAQ. Here the CDR3 reads CASSGTMGLAVAEQYF. DNA for the CDR3: TGTGCCAGCAGCGGGACGATGGGACTAGCGGTAGCCGAGCAGTACTTC.

In its sample, this clonotype was seen a few times. This rearrangement joins TRBV29-1 to TRBJ2-1, with TRBD2 matching over 9 bases. Germline V CDR1 and CDR2: SQVTM, ANQGSEA. CDR3 length: 15 amino acids. V lost 4 bases to trimming and J lost 6 bases; unmatched junction nucleotides: 10. The CDR3 is CSVVELSGRFNEQFF. The CDR3 coding sequence is TGCAGCGTTGTGGAACTTAGCGGGAGATTCAATGAGCAGTTCTTC.

This clonotype occurred a few times. The chain combines TRBV10-3 with TRBJ2-1; no reliable D call. This CDR3 comprises 13 residues. Germline lookup yields CDR1 ENHRY and CDR2 SYGVKD. The V end was cut by 11 bases, the J end by 2 bases, with 13 bases between. The CDR3 coding sequence is TGTGCCCTCTCGGGTCCCCCCTACAATGAGCAGTTCTTC. Protein product: CALSGPPYNEQFF.